These T cell receptor beta chains were read from a single sample in a study of cytomegalovirus exposure and HLA in healthy donors. The repertoire was sequenced with immunoSEQ multiplex PCR; TCRdb's copy has only in-frame clones and lacks some. The sample yields 120,000 to 150,000 clones, almost 85% seen once. The material sequenced was PBMCs. The receptors were sampled from a young woman in good health and CMV-seronegative. CDR3s include the opening cysteine and the closing phenylalanine or tryptophan. The D gene is left open where the match is weak. Rows may omit the clone size; those that give it use once, few, many or a size class.

TRBD2 - TRBJ2-1 TRBV7-3 CASSLKAGGPFEQFF TGTGCCAGCAGCTTAAAAGCGGGGGGGCCCTTTGAGCAGTTCTTC
- - TRBJ1-3 TRBV2 CASIYRSGNTIYF TGTGCCAGCATTTATCGCTCTGGAAACACCATATATTTT
- - TRBJ2-1 TRBV4-1 CASSQGSGGIDEQFF TGCGCCAGCAGCCAAGGTAGCGGCGGTATTGATGAACAGTTCTTC
TRBD1 - TRBJ2-3 TRBV5-1 CASSDPTGLTDTQYF TGCGCCAGCAGCGATCCGACAGGGCTCACAGATACGCAGTATTTT
- - TRBJ2-5 TRBV2 CASSDPQETQYF TGTGCCAGCAGTGATCCACAAGAGACCCAGTACTTC
- - TRBJ2-5 TRBV9 CASSVGPQGGRETQYF TGTGCCAGCAGCGTAGGTCCCCAGGGAGGCCGGGAGACCCAGTACTTC
- few TRBJ1-2 TRBV6-1 CASTGGDGYTF TGTGCCAGCACAGGAGGGGATGGCTACACCTTC
TRBD1 once TRBJ1-6 TRBV6-6 CASSWDRGNSPLHF TGTGCCAGCAGCTGGGACAGGGGTAATTCACCCCTCCACTTT
TRBD1 - TRBJ2-7 TRBV6-1 CASSATGSSYEQYF TGTGCCAGCAGTGCGACAGGGAGCTCCTACGAGCAGTACTTC
- - TRBJ1-1 TRBV18 CASSRGRQVAEAFF TGTGCCAGCTCACGTGGTAGGCAGGTCGCTGAAGCTTTCTTT
TRBD1 - TRBJ1-1 TRBV18 CASSRSGQGASGEAFF TGTGCCAGCTCACGATCGGGACAGGGGGCATCTGGGGAAGCTTTCTTT
TRBD1 - TRBJ1-1 TRBV5-6 CASSWRDRNTEAFF TGTGCCAGCAGCTGGAGGGACAGGAACACTGAAGCTTTCTTT
TRBD1 - TRBJ1-6 TRBV7-9 CASSLSDRGLLSPLHF TGTGCCAGCAGCTTATCGGACAGGGGCTTACTGTCACCCCTCCACTTT
- - TRBJ2-7 TRBV2 CASTEGLGGLGLEQYF TGTGCCAGCACCGAGGGCTTGGGGGGGCTAGGTCTCGAGCAGTACTTC
TRBD1 - TRBJ1-1 TRBV13 CASSSGQGSEAFF TGTGCCAGCAGCTCCGGACAGGGATCCGAAGCTTTCTTT
TRBD2 - TRBJ2-1 TRBV5-1 CASSLSGGGNTDEQFF TGCGCCAGCAGCTTATCCGGCGGGGGGAATACTGATGAGCAGTTCTTC
- few TRBJ1-5 TRBV27 CASRSTGPAGGQPQHF TGTGCCAGCCGATCTACCGGACCCGCTGGAGGGCAGCCCCAGCATTTT
TRBD2 - TRBJ2-7 TRBV4-1 CASSQGLAFSYEQYF TGCGCCAGCAGCCAAGGACTAGCCTTCTCCTACGAGCAGTACTTC
- - TRBJ1-3 TRBV2 CASSGVVSGNTIYF TGTGCCAGCAGTGGAGTGGTTTCTGGAAACACCATATATTTT
- - TRBJ2-7 TRBV7-9 CASGNYEQYF TGTGCCAGCGGCAACTACGAGCAGTACTTC